Following are 2 T cell receptor beta chains from one sample sequenced in a study of tumor-infiltrating lymphocytes in primary liver carcinoma. From approximately 0.5 ug of total RNA, TCR beta-specific cDNA was reverse-transcribed using a constant-region primer. Library construction for TCR beta comprised three nested multiplex PCR rounds performed with slightly modified ARM-PCR. The first two PCR rounds used TRBV1-TRBV30 forward primers with a C-beta reverse primer, roughly 10 cycles each. TCRdb re-called the multiplex PCR reads through MiXCR, storing one row per CDR3 protein. The table includes about 99,000 distinct CDR3 sequences, more than 65% detected once. Each 20-30 mg portion of unsorted bulk tissue served as the source for co-extraction of RNA and DNA. Sequenced: liver tumor tissue from sampling region 5. Subset noted: tumor region T5, tumor centre. The receptors here all came from a woman in her sixties with primary liver carcinoma and hepatitis B virus infection.

In the case of this clonotype: A read error may account for a junction end that differs from germline. The chain carries TRBV11-3 and TRBJ2-1, with D perhaps TRBD2 (5 bases). Germline values: CDR1 SGHNT, CDR2 YENEEA. CDR3 length: 15 amino acids. The CDR3: CASSLGTNGKLGQFF. Written as DNA, the CDR3 is TGTGCCAGCAGCTTAGGAACTAACGGGAAGCTTGGGCAGTTCTTT.

The chain has TRBV2 and TRBJ2-1, with D possibly TRBD1 on 6 matching bases. The ends were cut back, 7 bases at V and 7 bases at J, with 14 bases in the middle. The CDR3 totals 13 residues. Germline V CDR1 and CDR2: SNHLY, FYNNEI. CDR3 coding DNA: TGTGCCAGCAAAAGGGGGAGTGGGAATGAGCAGTTCTTC. As protein: CASKRGSGNEQFF.